This TCR beta chain came from a study of blood T cell repertoires in COVID-19. Study summary: Donors in the United States, Italy and Spain gave samples during acute or convalescent COVID-19. The analysed material was cDNA or gDNA that came from T cells, B-cell-depleted T cells, or PBMCs.

In the study's own analysis: Reference gene primer amplification in the assay estimated nucleated cell counts. Profiling relied on immunoSEQ multiplex PCR, and the TCRdb table lists in-frame clones only, not all of them. The V and J calls and the clone size are those of that table, but D and trimming were determined from the DNA. Here the sample spans some 150,000 clones, around 83% being singletons. Per the germline V gene, CDR1 is SGHDT and CDR2 is YYEEEE. This CDR3 spans 17 amino acids. V lost 3 bases, J lost 0 bases, and 7 bases stayed unmatched. The sequenced material came from peripheral blood. The sequence was collected from a middle-aged man with acute or convalescent COVID-19. The J gene is TRBJ2-1, the V gene TRBV5-6; 9 nucleotides agree with TRBD2. CDR3 sequence: CASSSILAGSSYNEQFF. CDR3 coding DNA: TGTGCCAGCAGCTCAATTCTAGCGGGGAGCTCCTACAATGAGCAGTTCTTC.